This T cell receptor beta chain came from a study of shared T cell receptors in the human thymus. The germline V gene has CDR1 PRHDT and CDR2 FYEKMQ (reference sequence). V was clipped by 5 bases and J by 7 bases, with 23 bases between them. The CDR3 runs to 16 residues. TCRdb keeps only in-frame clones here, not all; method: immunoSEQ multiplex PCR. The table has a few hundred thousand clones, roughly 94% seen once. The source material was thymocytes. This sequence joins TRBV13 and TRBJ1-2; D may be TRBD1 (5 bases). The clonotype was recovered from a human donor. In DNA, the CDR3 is TGTGCCAGCAGCCCTAGCCTGGGGGGATTCCAGGTTGGCTACACCTTC. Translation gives CASSPSLGGFQVGYTF.